This T cell receptor beta chain is from a study of CD8 T cells in ankylosing spondylitis. This clonotype was counted a few times. The target antigen is unknown. Regarding the study as a whole: For ankylosing spondylitis blood, a TCR beta motif of seven to nine highly homologous variants appeared characteristic.

MiXCR, run by TCRdb on the 5' RACE reads, gives a single entry per CDR3 protein. The sample consists of around 220,000 distinct CDR3 sequences, 15% to 20% of them appearing once. The V and J ends lost 3 bases and 3 bases respectively, with 8 bases between them. CDR3 length: 12 residues. CDR1 is SQVTM, CDR2 ANQGSEA, per germline. The sample taken for sequencing was blood, either unsorted or a sorted T cell fraction (not recorded which). V gene TRBV29-1 combines with J gene TRBJ1-2, with D possibly TRBD1 on 5 matching bases. The clonotype comes from a male donor with ankylosing spondylitis. CDR3 DNA: TGCAGCGTTGATCAGGGTTACTATGGCTACACCTTC. It yields the protein CSVDQGYYGYTF.